Listed here is a single T cell receptor (beta chain). This clonotype appeared a few times. The antigen this receptor binds is unknown. Nothing much larger sits one base from this clone, and base qualities are not available. V is pared back by 3 bases and J by 2 bases, with 13 bases lying between the germline termini. From cysteine to phenylalanine, the CDR3 is 16 amino acids long. The CDR3 DNA has 48 bases and is translated from base 1. The data stem from a study of response to subunit inactivated influenza vaccine (dated by TCRdb to the late 2010s). Background for the entire study: Deep quantitative T cell receptor repertoire profiling was used in the study to track responses to a trivalent subunit inactivated influenza vaccine. The full study reports these points: It was suggested by the authors that each seasonal influenza vaccination may recruit only a limited number of new T cells.

Libraries were made using RT-PCR. The sample was run on an Illumina HiSeq 2500. TCRdb reworked the public reads: Q25 trimming with fastp, MiXCR clone assembly, productive beta chains retained. CDR3 protein duplicates are merged, each entry listing the most common genes and DNA. Counted in this sample were around 530,000 distinct CDR3 sequences; 16% of them appeared once. The ten largest clones represent 2.5% to 3.5% of the sample. The chain couples TRBV12-3 or TRBV12-4 to TRBJ2-2, with the D gene tentatively TRBD1 or TRBD2, based on 5 matching bases in each. The TCR originated in a man between 50 and 75 years old who received an inactivated influenza vaccine. Donor details come from another sample of the same person, matched by shared clones. Sample: CD4+ T cells sorted from PBMCs, taken about 23 months after vaccination. The CDR3 sequence is CASSFWGRINTGELFF. The bases are TGTGCCAGCAGTTTCTGGGGGAGAATAAACACCGGGGAGCTGTTTTTT.